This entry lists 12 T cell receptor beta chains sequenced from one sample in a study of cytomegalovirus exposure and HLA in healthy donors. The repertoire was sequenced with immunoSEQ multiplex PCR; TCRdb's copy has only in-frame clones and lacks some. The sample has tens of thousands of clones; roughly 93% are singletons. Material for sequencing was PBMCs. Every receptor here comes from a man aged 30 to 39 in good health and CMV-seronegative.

The CDR3 here is CASSLRLAGGESTDTQYF. The CDR3 DNA sequence: TGTGCCAGCAGCTTGAGACTAGCGGGGGGAGAAAGCACAGATACGCAGTATTTT. V is TRBV7-2 and J is TRBJ2-3; 13 bases line up with TRBD2. Per germline, CDR1 SGHTA and CDR2 FQGNSA. The CDR3 spans 18 residues. Trimming cost V 3 bases and J 0 bases; bases outside gene matches: 6.

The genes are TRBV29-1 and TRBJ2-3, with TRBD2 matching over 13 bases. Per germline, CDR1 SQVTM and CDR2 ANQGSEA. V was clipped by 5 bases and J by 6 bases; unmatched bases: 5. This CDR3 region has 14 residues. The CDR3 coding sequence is TGCAGCGTTTCGGGACTAGCGGGATCCGATACGCAGTATTTT. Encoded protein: CSVSGLAGSDTQYF.

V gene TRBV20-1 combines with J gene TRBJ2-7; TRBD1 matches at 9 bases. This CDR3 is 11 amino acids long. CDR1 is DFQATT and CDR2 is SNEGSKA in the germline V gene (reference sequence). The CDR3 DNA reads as TGCGGGGGACAGGGCACCTACGAGCAGTACTTC. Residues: CGGQGTYEQYF.

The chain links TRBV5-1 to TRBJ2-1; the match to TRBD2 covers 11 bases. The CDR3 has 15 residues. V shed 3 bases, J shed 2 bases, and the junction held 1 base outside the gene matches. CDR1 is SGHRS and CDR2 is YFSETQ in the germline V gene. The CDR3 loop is CASSYSGGAYNEQFF. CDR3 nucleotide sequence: TGCGCCAGCAGCTATAGCGGGGGGGCCTACAATGAGCAGTTCTTC.

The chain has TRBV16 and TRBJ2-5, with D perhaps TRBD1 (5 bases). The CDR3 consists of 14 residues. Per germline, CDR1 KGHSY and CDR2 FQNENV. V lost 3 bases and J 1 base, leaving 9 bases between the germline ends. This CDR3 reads CASSQGQIQETQYF. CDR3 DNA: TGTGCCAGCAGCCAGGGGCAGATCCAAGAGACCCAGTACTTC.

CDR3 loop: CASSEINKGLGETQYF. CDR3 sequence (DNA): TGTGCCAGCAGTGAAATTAATAAGGGGTTGGGAGAGACCCAGTACTTC. The chain employs TRBV2 and TRBJ2-5, with a possible D match to TRBD1 (5 bases). V was cut by 2 bases and J by 4 bases, with 17 bases left in between. This CDR3 has 16 residues. The germline V gene encodes CDR1 SNHLY and CDR2 FYNNEI.

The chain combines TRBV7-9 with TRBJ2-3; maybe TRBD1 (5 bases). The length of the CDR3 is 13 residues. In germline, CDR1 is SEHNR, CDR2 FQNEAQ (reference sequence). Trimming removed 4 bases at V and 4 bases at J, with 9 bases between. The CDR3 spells CASSYGHADTQYF. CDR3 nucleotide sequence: TGTGCCAGCAGCTACGGACACGCAGATACGCAGTATTTT.

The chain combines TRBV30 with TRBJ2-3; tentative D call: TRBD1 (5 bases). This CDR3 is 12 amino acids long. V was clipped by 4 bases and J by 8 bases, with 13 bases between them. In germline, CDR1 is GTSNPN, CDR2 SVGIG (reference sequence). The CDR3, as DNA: TGTGCCTGGAATATCGGTCAGGGTACGCAGTATTTT. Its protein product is CAWNIGQGTQYF.

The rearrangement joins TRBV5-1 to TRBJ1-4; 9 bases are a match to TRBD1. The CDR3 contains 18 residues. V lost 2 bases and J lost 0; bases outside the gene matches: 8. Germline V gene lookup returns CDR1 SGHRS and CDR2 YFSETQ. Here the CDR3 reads CASSLLGQGPSTNEKLFF. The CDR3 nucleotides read TGCGCCAGCAGCTTACTTGGACAGGGGCCCTCAACTAATGAAAAACTGTTTTTT.

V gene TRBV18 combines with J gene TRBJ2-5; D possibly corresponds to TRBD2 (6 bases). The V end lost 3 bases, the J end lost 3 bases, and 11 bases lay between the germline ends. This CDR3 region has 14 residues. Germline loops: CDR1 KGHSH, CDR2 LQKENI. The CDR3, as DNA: TGTGCCAGCTCACCGCGACGGGGGAAAGAGACCCAGTACTTC. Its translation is CASSPRRGKETQYF.

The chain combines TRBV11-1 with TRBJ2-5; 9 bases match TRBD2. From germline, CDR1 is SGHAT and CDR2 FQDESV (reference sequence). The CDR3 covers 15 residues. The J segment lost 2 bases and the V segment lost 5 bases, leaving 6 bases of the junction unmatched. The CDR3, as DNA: TGTGCCAGCAGCCAATCGAGCGGGAGGCAAGAGACCCAGTACTTC. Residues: CASSQSSGRQETQYF.

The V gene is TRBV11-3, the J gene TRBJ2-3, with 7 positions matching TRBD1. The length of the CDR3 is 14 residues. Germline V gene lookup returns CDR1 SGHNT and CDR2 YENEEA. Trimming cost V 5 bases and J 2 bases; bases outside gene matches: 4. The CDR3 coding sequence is TGTGCCAGCAGCATGGGACAGCACACAGATACGCAGTATTTT. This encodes CASSMGQHTDTQYF.